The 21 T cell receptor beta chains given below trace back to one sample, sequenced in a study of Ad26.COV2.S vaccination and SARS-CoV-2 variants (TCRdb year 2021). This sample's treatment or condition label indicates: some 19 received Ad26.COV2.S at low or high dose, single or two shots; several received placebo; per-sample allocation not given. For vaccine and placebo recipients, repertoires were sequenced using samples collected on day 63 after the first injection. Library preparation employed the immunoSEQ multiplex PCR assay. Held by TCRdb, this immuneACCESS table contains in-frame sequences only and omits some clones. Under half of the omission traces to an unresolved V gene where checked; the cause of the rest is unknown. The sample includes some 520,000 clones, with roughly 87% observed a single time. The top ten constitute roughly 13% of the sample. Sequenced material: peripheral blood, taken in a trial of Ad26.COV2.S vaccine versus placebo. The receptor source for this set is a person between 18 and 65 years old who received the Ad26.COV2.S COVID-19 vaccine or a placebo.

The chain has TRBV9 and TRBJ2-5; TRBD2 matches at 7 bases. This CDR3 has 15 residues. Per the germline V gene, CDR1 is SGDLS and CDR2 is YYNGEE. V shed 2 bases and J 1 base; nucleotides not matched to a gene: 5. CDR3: CASSVGGRVQETQYF. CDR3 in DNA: TGTGCCAGCAGCGTGGGTGGGAGGGTCCAAGAGACCCAGTACTTC. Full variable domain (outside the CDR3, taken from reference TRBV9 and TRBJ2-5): DSGVTQTPKHLITATGQRVTLRCSPRSGDLSVYWYQQSLDQGLQFLIQYYNGEERAKGNILERFSAQQFPDLHSELNLSSLELGDSALYFCASSVGGRVQETQYFGPGTRLLVL.

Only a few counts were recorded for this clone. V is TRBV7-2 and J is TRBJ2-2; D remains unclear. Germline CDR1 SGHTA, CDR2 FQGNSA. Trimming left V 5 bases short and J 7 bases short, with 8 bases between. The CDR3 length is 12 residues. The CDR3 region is CASSHPGGELFF. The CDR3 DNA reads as TGTGCCAGCAGCCACCCGGGCGGGGAGCTGTTTTTT.

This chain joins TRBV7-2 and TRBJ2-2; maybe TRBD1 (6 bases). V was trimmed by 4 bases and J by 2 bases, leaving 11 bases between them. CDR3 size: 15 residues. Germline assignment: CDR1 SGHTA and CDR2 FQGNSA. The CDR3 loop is CASSSAGVNTGELFF. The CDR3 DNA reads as TGTGCCAGCAGCTCTGCAGGGGTCAACACCGGGGAGCTGTTTTTT.

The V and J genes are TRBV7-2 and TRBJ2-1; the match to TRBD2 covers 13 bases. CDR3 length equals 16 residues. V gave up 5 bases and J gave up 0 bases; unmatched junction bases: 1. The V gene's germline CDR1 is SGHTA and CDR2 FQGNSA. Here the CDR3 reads CASSRTSGSSYNEQFF. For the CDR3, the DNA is TGTGCCAGCAGCCGGACTAGCGGGAGCTCCTACAATGAGCAGTTCTTC.

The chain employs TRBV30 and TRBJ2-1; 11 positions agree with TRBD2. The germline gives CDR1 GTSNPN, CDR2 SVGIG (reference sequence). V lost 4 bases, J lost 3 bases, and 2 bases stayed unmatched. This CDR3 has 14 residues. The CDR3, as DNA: TGTGCCTGGACTACTAGCGGGAGCTACAATGAGCAGTTCTTC. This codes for CAWTTSGSYNEQFF.

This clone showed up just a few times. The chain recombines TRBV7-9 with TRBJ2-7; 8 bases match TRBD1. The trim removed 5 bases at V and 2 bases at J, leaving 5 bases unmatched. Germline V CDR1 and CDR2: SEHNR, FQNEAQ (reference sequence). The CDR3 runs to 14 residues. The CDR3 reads CASSLQGVTYEQYF. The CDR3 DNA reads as TGTGCCAGCAGCCTACAGGGGGTCACCTACGAGCAGTACTTC.

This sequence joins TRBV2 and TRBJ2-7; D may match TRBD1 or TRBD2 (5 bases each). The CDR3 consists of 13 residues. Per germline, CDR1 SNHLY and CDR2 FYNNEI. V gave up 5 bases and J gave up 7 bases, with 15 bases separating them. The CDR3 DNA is TGTGCCAGCAGTTACCGGGACCTTGGGGAGCAGTACTTC. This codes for CASSYRDLGEQYF.

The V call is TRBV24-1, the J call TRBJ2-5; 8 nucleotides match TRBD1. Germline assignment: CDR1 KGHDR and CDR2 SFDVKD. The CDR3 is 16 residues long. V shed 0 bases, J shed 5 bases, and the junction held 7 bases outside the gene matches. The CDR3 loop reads CATSDLSAGGLETQYF. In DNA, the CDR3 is TGTGCCACCAGTGATTTGAGCGCAGGGGGCCTGGAGACCCAGTACTTC.

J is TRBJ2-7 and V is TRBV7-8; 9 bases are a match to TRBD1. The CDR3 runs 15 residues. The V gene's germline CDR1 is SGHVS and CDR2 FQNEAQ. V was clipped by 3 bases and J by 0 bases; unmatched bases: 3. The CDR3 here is CASSFGQGPSYEQYF. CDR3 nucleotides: TGTGCCAGCAGCTTCGGACAGGGGCCCTCCTACGAGCAGTACTTC.

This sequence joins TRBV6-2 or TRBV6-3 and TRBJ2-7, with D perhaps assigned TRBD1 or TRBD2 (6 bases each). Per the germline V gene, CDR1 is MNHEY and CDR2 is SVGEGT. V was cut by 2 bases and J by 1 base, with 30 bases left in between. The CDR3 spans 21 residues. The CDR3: CASSYTSQRGPQTRASYEQYF. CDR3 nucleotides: TGTGCCAGCAGTTACACCTCGCAACGGGGGCCGCAGACGAGAGCTTCCTACGAGCAGTACTTC.

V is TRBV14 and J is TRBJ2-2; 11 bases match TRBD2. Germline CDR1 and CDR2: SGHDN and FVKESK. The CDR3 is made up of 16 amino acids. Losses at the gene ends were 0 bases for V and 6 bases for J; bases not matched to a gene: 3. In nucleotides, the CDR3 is TGTGCCAGCAGCCAAGAACTAGCGGGAGTTTCCGGGGAGCTGTTTTTT. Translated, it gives CASSQELAGVSGELFF.

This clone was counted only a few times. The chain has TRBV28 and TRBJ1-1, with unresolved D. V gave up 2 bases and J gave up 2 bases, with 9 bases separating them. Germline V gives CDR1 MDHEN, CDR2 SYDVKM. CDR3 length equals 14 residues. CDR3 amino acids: CASSLIYANTEAFF. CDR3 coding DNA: TGTGCCAGCAGTTTAATTTACGCCAACACTGAAGCTTTCTTT.

The CDR3 DNA is TGTGCCAGCAGTTCAAGGGGTGGGTGGACTGAAGCTTTCTTT. This sequence encodes CASSSRGGWTEAFF. The chain uses TRBV6-5 and TRBJ1-1; the D gene is possibly TRBD1 (5 bases). CDR1 and CDR2 from the germline V gene are MNHEY and SVGAGI. CDR3 size: 14 residues. V lost 4 bases and J 5 bases, leaving 14 bases between the germline ends.

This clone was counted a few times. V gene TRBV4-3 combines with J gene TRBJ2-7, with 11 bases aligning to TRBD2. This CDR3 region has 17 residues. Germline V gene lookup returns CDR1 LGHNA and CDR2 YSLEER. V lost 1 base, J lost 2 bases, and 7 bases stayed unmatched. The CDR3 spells CASSQAPATSGTYEQYF. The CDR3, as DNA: TGCGCCAGCAGCCAAGCGCCTGCGACTAGCGGGACCTACGAGCAGTACTTC.

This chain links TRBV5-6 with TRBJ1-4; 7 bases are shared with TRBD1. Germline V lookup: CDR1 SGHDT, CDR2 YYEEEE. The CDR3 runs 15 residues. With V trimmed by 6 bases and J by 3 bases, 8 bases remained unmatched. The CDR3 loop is CASNTAGQSNEKLFF. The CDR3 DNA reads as TGTGCCAGCAACACTGCGGGACAGTCTAATGAAAAACTGTTTTTT.

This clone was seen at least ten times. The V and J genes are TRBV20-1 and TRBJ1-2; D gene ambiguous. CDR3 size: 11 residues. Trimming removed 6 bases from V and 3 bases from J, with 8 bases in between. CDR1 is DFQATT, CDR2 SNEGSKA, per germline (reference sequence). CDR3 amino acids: CSASADYGYTF. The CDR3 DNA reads TGCAGTGCATCGGCCGACTATGGCTACACCTTC.

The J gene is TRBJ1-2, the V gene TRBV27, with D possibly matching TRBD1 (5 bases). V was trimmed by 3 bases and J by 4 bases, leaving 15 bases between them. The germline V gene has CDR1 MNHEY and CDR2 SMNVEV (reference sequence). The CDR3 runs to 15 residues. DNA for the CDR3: TGTGCCAGCAGTTTTGGGCAGGGAGGTTTCTATGGCTACACCTTC. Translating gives CASSFGQGGFYGYTF.

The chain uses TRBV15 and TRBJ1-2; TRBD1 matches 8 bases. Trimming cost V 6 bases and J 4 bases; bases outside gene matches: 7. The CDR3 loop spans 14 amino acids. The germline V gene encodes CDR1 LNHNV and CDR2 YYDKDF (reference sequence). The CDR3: CATRQAQGGYGYTF. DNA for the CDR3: TGTGCCACCAGGCAGGCACAGGGGGGCTATGGCTACACCTTC.

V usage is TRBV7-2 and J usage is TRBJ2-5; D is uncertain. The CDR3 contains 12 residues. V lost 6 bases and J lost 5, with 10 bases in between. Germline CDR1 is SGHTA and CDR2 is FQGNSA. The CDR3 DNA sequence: TGTGCCAGCAGTCAGCTCTTCGAGACCCAGTACTTC. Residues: CASSQLFETQYF.

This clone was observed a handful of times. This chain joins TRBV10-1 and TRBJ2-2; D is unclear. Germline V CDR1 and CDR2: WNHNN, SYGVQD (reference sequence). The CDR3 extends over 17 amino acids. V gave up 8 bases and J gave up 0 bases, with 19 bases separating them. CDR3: CASPPLLSYANTGELFF. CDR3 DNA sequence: TGCGCCAGCCCACCCCTACTAAGTTACGCGAACACCGGGGAGCTGTTTTTT.

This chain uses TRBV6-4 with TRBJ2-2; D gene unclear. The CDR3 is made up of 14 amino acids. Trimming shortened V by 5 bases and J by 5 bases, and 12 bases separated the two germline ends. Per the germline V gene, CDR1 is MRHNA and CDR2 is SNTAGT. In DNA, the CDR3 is TGTGCCAGCAGTCTGGGTTCACGGACCGGGGAGCTGTTTTTT. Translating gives CASSLGSRTGELFF.